A selection of T cell receptor beta chains follows, all from one sample in a study of shared clonotypes between healthy human individuals. The table came from immunoSEQ multiplex PCR; TCRdb's copy has only in-frame clones and leaves some out. The table has 2 million to 2.5 million clones, around 95% seen once; the top ten hold 0.1% to 0.15%. Sequencing was done on a sample of naive CD4+ T cells sorted from blood. The receptors derive from a man in his late teens or twenties in good health. The CDR3 runs from the conserved cysteine through the conserved F or W. Fields, in order: D gene, J gene, V gene, CDR3 DNA, CDR3 protein. D genes are given only for firm matches.

d_gene: -; j_gene: TRBJ1-1; v_gene: TRBV19; CDR3nt: TGTGCCAGTACCCGGGGGACTGAAGCTTTCTTT; CDR3aa: CASTRGTEAFF
d_gene: -; j_gene: TRBJ1-2; v_gene: TRBV10-3; CDR3nt: TGTGCCATCAGTGAGGACAGAAATAACTATGGCTACACCTTC; CDR3aa: CAISEDRNNYGYTF
d_gene: -; j_gene: TRBJ1-2; v_gene: TRBV18; CDR3nt: TGTGCCAGCTCACCAGGCGAGGACTATGGCTACACCTTC; CDR3aa: CASSPGEDYGYTF
d_gene: -; j_gene: TRBJ1-2; v_gene: TRBV6-1; CDR3nt: TGTGCCAGCAGTGAAGGGCGGGTTGATGGCTACACCTTC; CDR3aa: CASSEGRVDGYTF
d_gene: -; j_gene: TRBJ2-1; v_gene: TRBV6-6; CDR3nt: TGTGCCAGCAGTTCCTCCCTCACGTCTTCCTACAATGAGCAGTTCTTC; CDR3aa: CASSSSLTSSYNEQFF
d_gene: -; j_gene: TRBJ2-1; v_gene: TRBV6-1; CDR3nt: TGTGCCAGCAGTGAAGGGATTCGGGAGCAGTTCTTC; CDR3aa: CASSEGIREQFF
d_gene: TRBD1; j_gene: TRBJ2-3; v_gene: TRBV5-6; CDR3nt: TGTGCCAGCAGCTTGGGCGGGACAGGGTCCCCAGATACGCAGTATTTT; CDR3aa: CASSLGGTGSPDTQYF
d_gene: -; j_gene: TRBJ1-5; v_gene: TRBV18; CDR3nt: TGTGCCAGCTCACTTTGGGAAAAGAATCAGCCCCAGCATTTT; CDR3aa: CASSLWEKNQPQHF
d_gene: -; j_gene: TRBJ1-1; v_gene: TRBV9; CDR3nt: TGTGCCAGCAGCGTCAGGGTAGGGAACACTGAAGCTTTCTTT; CDR3aa: CASSVRVGNTEAFF
d_gene: -; j_gene: TRBJ1-2; v_gene: TRBV7-9; CDR3nt: TGTGCCAGCAGCCCCCCGACCGGTGGTTATGGCTACACCTTC; CDR3aa: CASSPPTGGYGYTF
d_gene: -; j_gene: TRBJ1-1; v_gene: TRBV10-3; CDR3nt: TGTGCCACCCTTACTAGTGAGAACACTGAAGCTTTCTTT; CDR3aa: CATLTSENTEAFF
d_gene: -; j_gene: TRBJ2-5; v_gene: TRBV5-4; CDR3nt: TGTGCCAGCCAAAGCGGCCCCCGGGAGACCCAGTACTTC; CDR3aa: CASQSGPRETQYF
d_gene: TRBD1; j_gene: TRBJ2-7; v_gene: TRBV19; CDR3nt: TGTGCCAGTAGTATGGGACAGGGGCTTTACGAGCAGTACTTC; CDR3aa: CASSMGQGLYEQYF
d_gene: -; j_gene: TRBJ2-2; v_gene: TRBV10-3; CDR3nt: TGTGCCATCAACTCAGGGTCCACCGGGGAGCTGTTTTTT; CDR3aa: CAINSGSTGELFF
d_gene: TRBD1; j_gene: TRBJ1-1; v_gene: TRBV19; CDR3nt: TGTGCCTGCCGCCCCGGACAGGGGGGAATGAACACTGAAGCTTTCTTT; CDR3aa: CACRPGQGGMNTEAFF
d_gene: -; j_gene: TRBJ1-1; v_gene: TRBV15; CDR3nt: TGTGCCACCAGCAGAGTAAACCGTAACACTGAAGCTTTCTTT; CDR3aa: CATSRVNRNTEAFF
d_gene: -; j_gene: TRBJ2-5; v_gene: TRBV30; CDR3nt: TGTGCCTGGAGTATCACAGGAAAGGGAGGAGAGACCCAGTACTTC; CDR3aa: CAWSITGKGGETQYF
d_gene: -; j_gene: TRBJ1-1; v_gene: TRBV6-5; CDR3nt: TGTGCCAGCAGGAGCCTTGTGGGGCCCACTGAAGCTTTCTTT; CDR3aa: CASRSLVGPTEAFF
d_gene: -; j_gene: TRBJ1-4; v_gene: TRBV5-1; CDR3nt: TGCGCCAGCAACGTTCTTGGGGGCGGAAATGAAAAACTGTTTTTT; CDR3aa: CASNVLGGGNEKLFF
d_gene: -; j_gene: TRBJ2-2; v_gene: TRBV7-8; CDR3nt: TGTGCCAGCAGCTTACAAGGACGGGCCGGGGAGCTGTTTTTT; CDR3aa: CASSLQGRAGELFF